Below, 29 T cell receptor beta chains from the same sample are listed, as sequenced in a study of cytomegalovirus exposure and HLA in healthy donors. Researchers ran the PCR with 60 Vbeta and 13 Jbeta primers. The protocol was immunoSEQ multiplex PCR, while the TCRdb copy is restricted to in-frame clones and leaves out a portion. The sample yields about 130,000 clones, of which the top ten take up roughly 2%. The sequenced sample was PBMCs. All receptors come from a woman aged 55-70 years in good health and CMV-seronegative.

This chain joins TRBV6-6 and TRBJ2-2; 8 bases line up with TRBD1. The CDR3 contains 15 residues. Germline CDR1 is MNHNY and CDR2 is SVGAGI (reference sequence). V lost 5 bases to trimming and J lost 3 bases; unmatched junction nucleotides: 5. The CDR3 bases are TGTGCCAGCAGTAAGACAGGGGCGGACACCGGGGAGCTGTTTTTT. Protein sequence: CASSKTGADTGELFF.

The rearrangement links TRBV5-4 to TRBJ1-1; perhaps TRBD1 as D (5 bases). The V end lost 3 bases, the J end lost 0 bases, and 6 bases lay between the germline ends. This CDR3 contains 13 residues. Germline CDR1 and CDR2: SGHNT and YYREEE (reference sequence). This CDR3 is CASSWGLNTEAFF. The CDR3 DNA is TGTGCCAGCAGCTGGGGCCTGAACACTGAAGCTTTCTTT.

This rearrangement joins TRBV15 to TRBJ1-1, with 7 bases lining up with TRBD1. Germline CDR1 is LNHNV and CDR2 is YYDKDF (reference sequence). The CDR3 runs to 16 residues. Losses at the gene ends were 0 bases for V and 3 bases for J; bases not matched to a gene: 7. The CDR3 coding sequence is TGTGCCACCAGCAGAGAGACAGGGAAGCGGGACACTGAAGCTTTCTTT. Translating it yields CATSRETGKRDTEAFF.

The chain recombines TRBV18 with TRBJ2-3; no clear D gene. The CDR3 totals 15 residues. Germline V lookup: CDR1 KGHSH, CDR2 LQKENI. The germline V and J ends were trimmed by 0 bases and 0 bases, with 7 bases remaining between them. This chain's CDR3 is CASSPPQASTDTQYF. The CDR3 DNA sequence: TGTGCCAGCTCACCACCGCAGGCAAGCACAGATACGCAGTATTTT. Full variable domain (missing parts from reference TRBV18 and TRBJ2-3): NAGVMQNPRHLVRRRGQEARLRCSPMKGHSHVYWYRQLPEEGLKFMVYLQKENIIDESGMPKERFSAEFPKEGPSILRIQQVVRGDSAAYFCASSPPQASTDTQYFGPGTRLTVL.

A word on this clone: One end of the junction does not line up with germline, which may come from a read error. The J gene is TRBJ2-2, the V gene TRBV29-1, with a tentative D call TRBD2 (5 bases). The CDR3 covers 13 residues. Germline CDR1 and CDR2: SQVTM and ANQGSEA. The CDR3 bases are TGCAGCGGTGAACAAGCGGCCACCGGGGAGCTGTTTTTT. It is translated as CSGEQAATGELFF.

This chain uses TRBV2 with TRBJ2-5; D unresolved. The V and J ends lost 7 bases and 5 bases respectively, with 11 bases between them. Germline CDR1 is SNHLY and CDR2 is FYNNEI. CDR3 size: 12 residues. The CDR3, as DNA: TGTGCCAGCAAATCAAGCCGGGAGACCCAGTACTTC. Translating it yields CASKSSRETQYF.

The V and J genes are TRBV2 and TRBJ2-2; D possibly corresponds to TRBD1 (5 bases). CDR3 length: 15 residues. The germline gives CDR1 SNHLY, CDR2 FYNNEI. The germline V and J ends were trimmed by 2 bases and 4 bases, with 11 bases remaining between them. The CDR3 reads CASSEFGQGTGELFF. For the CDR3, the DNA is TGTGCCAGCAGTGAATTCGGGCAGGGCACCGGGGAGCTGTTTTTT.

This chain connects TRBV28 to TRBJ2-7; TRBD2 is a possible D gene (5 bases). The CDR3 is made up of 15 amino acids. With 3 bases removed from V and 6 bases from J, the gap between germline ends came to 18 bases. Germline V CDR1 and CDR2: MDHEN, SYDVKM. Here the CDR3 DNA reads TGTGCCAGCAGTTTCGGGGAATACATGCTGGGCGAGCAGTACTTC. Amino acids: CASSFGEYMLGEQYF.

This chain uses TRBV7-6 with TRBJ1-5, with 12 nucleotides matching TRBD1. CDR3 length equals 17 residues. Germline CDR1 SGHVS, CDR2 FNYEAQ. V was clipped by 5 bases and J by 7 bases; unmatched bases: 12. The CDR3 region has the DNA TGTGCCAGCAGCACCCGGCAGGGACAGGGGGCAAGGCAGCCCCAGCATTTT. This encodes CASSTRQGQGARQPQHF.

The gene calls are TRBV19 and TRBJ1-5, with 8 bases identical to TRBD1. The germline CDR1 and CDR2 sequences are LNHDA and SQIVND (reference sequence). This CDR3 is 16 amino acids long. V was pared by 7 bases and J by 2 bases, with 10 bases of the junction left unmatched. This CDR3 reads CASTVAGGLGNQPQHF. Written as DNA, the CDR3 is TGTGCCAGTACGGTCGCAGGGGGCTTAGGCAATCAGCCCCAGCATTTT.

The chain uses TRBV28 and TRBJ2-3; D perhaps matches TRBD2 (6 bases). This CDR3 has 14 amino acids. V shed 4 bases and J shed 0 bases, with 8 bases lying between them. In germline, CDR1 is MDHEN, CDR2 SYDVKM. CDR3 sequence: CASSSSVSTDTQYF. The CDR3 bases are TGTGCCAGCAGTTCTAGCGTAAGCACAGATACGCAGTATTTT.

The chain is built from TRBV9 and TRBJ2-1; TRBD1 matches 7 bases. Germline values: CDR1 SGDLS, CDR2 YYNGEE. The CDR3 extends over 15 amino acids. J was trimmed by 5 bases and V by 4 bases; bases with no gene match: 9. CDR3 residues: CASSNQTGRHNEQFF. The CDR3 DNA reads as TGTGCCAGCAGCAACCAGACAGGGCGTCACAATGAGCAGTTCTTC.

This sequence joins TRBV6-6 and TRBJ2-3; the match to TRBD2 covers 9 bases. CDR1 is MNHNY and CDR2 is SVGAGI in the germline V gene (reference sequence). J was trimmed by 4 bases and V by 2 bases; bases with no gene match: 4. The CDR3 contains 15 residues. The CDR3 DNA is TGTGCCAGCAGTTACATGGGACTAGCATCAGATACGCAGTATTTT. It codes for CASSYMGLASDTQYF.

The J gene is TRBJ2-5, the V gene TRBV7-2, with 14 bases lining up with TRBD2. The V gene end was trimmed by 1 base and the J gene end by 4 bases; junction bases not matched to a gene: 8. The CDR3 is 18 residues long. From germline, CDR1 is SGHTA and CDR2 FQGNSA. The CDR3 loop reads CASSLDSGLAGGGETQYF. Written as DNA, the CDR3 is TGTGCCAGCAGCTTAGACTCTGGACTAGCGGGGGGCGGAGAGACCCAGTACTTC.

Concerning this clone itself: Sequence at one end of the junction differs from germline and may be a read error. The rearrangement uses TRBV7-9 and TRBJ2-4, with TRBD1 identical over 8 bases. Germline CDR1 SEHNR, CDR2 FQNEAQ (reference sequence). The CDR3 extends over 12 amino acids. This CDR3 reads CASSKGGQARFF. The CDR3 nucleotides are TGTGCCAGCAGCAAAGGGGGACAGGCTCGGTTCTTC.

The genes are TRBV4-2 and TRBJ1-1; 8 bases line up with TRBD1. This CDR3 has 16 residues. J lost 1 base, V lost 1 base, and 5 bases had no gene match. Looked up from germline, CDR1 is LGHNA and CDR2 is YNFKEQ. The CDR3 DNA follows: TGTGCCAGCAGCCAAGGACAGGGGAGGGGGAACACTGAAGCTTTCTTT. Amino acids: CASSQGQGRGNTEAFF.

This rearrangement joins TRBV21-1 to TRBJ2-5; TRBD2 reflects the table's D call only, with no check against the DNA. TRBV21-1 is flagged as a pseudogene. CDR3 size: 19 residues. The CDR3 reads CASSKVGGLAGGTQETQYF. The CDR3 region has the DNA TGTGCCAGCAGCAAAGTTGGAGGGTTGGCGGGAGGGACTCAAGAGACCCAGTACTTC.

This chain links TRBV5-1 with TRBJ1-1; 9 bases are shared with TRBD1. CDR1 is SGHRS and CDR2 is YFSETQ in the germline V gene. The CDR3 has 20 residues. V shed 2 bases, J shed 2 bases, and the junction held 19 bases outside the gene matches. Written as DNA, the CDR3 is TGCGCCAGCAGCTTCGTCCCGGGACAGGGACTCAGACATATAAACACTGAAGCTTTCTTT. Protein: CASSFVPGQGLRHINTEAFF.

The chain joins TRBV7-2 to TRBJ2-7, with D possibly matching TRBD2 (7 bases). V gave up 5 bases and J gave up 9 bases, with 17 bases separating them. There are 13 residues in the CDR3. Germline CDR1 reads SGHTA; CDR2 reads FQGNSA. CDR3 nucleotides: TGTGCCAGCAGCCCCGGGGGGCCAAAGGTGCAGTACTTC. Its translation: CASSPGGPKVQYF.

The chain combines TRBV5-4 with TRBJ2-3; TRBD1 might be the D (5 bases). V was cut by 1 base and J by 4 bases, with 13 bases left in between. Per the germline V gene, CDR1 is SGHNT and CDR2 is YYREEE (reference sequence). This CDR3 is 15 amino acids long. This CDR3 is CASSLPGQGADTQYF. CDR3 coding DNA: TGTGCCAGCAGCTTGCCGGGCCAAGGGGCAGATACGCAGTATTTT.

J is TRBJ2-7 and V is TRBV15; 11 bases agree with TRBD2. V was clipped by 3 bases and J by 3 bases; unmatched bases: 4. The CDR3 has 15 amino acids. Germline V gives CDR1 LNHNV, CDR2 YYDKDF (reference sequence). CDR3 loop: CATSRRLAGYYEQYF. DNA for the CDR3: TGTGCCACCAGCAGGAGACTAGCGGGATACTACGAGCAGTACTTC. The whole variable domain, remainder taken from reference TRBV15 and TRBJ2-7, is DAMVIQNPRYQVTQFGKPVTLSCSQTLNHNVMYWYQQKSSQAPKLLFHYYDKDFNNEADTPDNFQSRRPNTSFCFLDIRSPGLGDTAMYLCATSRRLAGYYEQYFGPGTRLTVT.

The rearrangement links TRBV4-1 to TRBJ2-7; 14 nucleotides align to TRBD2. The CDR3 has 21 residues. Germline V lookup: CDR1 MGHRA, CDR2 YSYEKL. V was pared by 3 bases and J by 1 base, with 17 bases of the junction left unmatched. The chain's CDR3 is CASSHKVGGTSGSVKSYEQYF. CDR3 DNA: TGCGCCAGCAGCCATAAAGTGGGAGGGACTAGCGGGAGTGTAAAGTCCTACGAGCAGTACTTC.

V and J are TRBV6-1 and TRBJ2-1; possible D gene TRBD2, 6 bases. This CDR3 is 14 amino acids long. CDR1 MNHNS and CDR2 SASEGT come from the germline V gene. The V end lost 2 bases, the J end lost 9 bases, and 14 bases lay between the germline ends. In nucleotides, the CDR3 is TGTGCCAGCAGTGAATTCTTCGGGAGTGCTGAGCAGTTCTTC. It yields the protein CASSEFFGSAEQFF.

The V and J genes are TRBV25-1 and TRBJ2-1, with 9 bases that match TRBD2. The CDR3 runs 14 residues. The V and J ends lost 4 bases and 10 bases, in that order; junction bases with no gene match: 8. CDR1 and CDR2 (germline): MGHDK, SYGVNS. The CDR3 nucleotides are TGTGCCAGCAGTGGACCCGGGACTAGCAGGGAGCAGTTCTTC. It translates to CASSGPGTSREQFF.

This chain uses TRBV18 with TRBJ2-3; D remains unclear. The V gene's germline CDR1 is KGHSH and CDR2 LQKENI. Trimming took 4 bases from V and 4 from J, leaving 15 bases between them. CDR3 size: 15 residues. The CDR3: CASSRNPSNADTQYF. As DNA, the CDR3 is TGTGCCAGCTCACGCAATCCTTCTAACGCAGATACGCAGTATTTT.

CDR3 in amino acids: CASSLNQGYEQYF. CDR3 nucleotide sequence: TGTGCCAGCAGCTTAAATCAGGGCTACGAGCAGTACTTC. This sequence joins TRBV7-2 and TRBJ2-7, with a tentative D call TRBD1 (5 bases). The CDR3 loop spans 13 amino acids. CDR1 is SGHTA and CDR2 is FQGNSA in the germline V gene. Trimming cost V 2 bases and J 3 bases, with 8 bases left between them.

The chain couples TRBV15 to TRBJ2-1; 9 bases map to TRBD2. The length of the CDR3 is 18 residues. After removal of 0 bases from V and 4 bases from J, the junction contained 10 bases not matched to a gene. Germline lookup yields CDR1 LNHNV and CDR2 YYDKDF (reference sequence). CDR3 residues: CATSRDPPTSGPYNEQFF. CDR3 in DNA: TGTGCCACCAGCAGAGATCCCCCTACTAGCGGGCCATACAATGAGCAGTTCTTC.

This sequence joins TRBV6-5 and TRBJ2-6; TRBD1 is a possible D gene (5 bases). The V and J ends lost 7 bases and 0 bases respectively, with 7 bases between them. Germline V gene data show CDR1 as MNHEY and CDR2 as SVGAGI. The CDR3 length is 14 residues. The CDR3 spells CASNRFSGANVLTF. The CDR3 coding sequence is TGTGCCAGCAACAGGTTCTCTGGGGCCAACGTCCTGACTTTC.

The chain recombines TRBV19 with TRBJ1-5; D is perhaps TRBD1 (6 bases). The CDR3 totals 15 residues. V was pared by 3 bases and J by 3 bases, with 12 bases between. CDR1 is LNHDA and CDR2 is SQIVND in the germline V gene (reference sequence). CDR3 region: CASSISAGANQPQHF. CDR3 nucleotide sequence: TGTGCCAGTAGTATTTCAGCAGGGGCCAATCAGCCCCAGCATTTT.